Each of the 17 T cell receptor beta chains below was sequenced from the same sample in a study of T cells in Graves' hyperthyroidism and ophthalmopathy. Template material for amplifying TCR beta CDR3 regions consisted of RNA transcripts. RT-PCR in the first round (using the HTBI primer set) targeted the TCR CDR3. TCRdb used MiXCR to reprocess the multiplex PCR reads, holding one entry per CDR3 protein. Of under 550,000 distinct CDR3 sequences in the sample, around 20% are singletons; the top ten hold 40% to 50%. Material for sequencing was blood. These receptors originate from a man aged 35 to 55 with Graves' ophthalmopathy.

This clonotype was recorded a few times. J is TRBJ2-7 and V is TRBV5-1; 10 nucleotides line up with TRBD2. The CDR3 contains 14 residues. V was pared by 6 bases and J by 4 bases, with 7 bases of the junction left unmatched. The germline CDR1 and CDR2 sequences are SGHRS and YFSETQ. In DNA form, the CDR3 reads TGCGCCAGCACCCGACTAGCGGGTGAATACGAGCAGTACTTC. Translating it yields CASTRLAGEYEQYF.

Details on this clonotype: A much larger clone lies a single base off, so this may be a read error. The chain is built from TRBV11-2 and TRBJ1-1; D unclear. V shed 10 bases and J shed 7 bases, with 22 bases lying between them. Looked up from germline, CDR1 is SGHAT and CDR2 is FQNNGV. CDR3 length: 14 residues. CDR3 bases: TGTGCCACCCTCCCGAGGCACGGGCTTGGTGAAGCTTTCTTT. This encodes CATLPRHGLGEAFF.

This clonotype was picked up a small number of times. This chain links TRBV20-1 with TRBJ2-3; possibly TRBD1 for D (5 bases). Trimming removed 1 base from V and 2 bases from J, with 25 bases in between. CDR1 is DFQATT, CDR2 SNEGSKA, per germline (reference sequence). CDR3 length equals 19 residues. CDR3 loop: CSARVPGHSGSALTDTQYF. The CDR3 DNA reads as TGCAGTGCTAGAGTTCCCGGACACTCCGGTTCAGCCCTCACAGATACGCAGTATTTT.

This clonotype was seen many times. The V call is TRBV3-1, the J call TRBJ2-7; 7 bases align to TRBD1. The CDR3 totals 14 residues. Trimming cost V 6 bases and J 3 bases; bases outside gene matches: 8. The germline gives CDR1 LGHDT, CDR2 YNNKEL (reference sequence). CDR3: CASSEGQGVYEQYF. In DNA form, the CDR3 reads TGTGCCAGCAGTGAGGGGCAGGGGGTCTACGAGCAGTACTTC.

This clonotype was counted at least ten times. The J gene is TRBJ1-1, the V gene TRBV13; D not resolved. This CDR3 region has 15 residues. Germline V gene data show CDR1 as PRHDT and CDR2 as FYEKMQ (reference sequence). Trimming stripped 3 bases from V and 3 bases from J, with 14 bases between. The DNA for the CDR3 is TGTGCCAGCAGCTTGTCCTCTATCTATTACACTGAAGCTTTCTTT. Translation: CASSLSSIYYTEAFF.

Notes on this clonotype: A much bigger clone sits one base away, suggesting this may be a read error. The CDR3 does not end in the conserved phenylalanine or tryptophan, so this is likely a read error. V is TRBV6-2 or TRBV6-3 and J is TRBJ1-1; 7 positions agree with TRBD1. V lost 2 bases and J lost 6; bases outside the gene matches: 0. There are 12 residues in the CDR3. Germline V gene sequence: CDR1 MNHEY, CDR2 SVGEGT. The CDR3 coding sequence is TGTGCCAGCAGTTACGGACAGGCTGAAGCTTTCCTT. It yields the protein CASSYGQAEAFL.

V is TRBV19 and J is TRBJ1-3, with 7 bases identical to TRBD1. Germline V gene sequence: CDR1 LNHDA, CDR2 SQIVND (reference sequence). V shed 7 bases, J shed 4 bases, and the junction held 10 bases outside the gene matches. The CDR3 runs to 15 residues. The CDR3 sequence is CASKPLGQSGNTIYF. Here the CDR3 DNA reads TGTGCCAGTAAACCCCTGGGACAGTCGGGAAACACCATATATTTT.

This clonotype was seen only a few times. CDR3 sequence (DNA): TGTGCCAGCAGCTTTGACCGGGACAGGTCTAACTATGGCTACACCTTC. This gives the protein CASSFDRDRSNYGYTF. The genes are TRBV5-6 and TRBJ1-2, with 8 bases that match TRBD1. The V gene's germline CDR1 is SGHDT and CDR2 YYEEEE. The CDR3 is made up of 16 amino acids. J gave up 0 bases and V 2 bases, and 6 bases lay outside the gene matches.

The chain is built from TRBV7-2 and TRBJ1-2; D is unresolved. This CDR3 contains 14 residues. V was pared by 8 bases and J by 4 bases, with 17 bases between. Germline lookup yields CDR1 SGHTA and CDR2 FQGNSA. CDR3 DNA: TGTGCCAGCGACAAAAAGGGAACAATCTATGGCTACACCTTC. It translates to CASDKKGTIYGYTF.

The chain recombines TRBV7-2 with TRBJ2-1, with 8 positions matching TRBD2. Germline-derived CDR1 and CDR2 are SGHTA and FQGNSA. Trimming took 0 bases from V and 1 from J; bases not matched to a gene: 2. CDR3 size: 16 residues. DNA for the CDR3: TGTGCCAGCAGCTTAGCATCTAGCGGGTCCTACAATGAGCAGTTCTTC. Protein product: CASSLASSGSYNEQFF. Full variable domain (missing parts from reference TRBV7-2 and TRBJ2-1): GAGVSQSPSNKVTEKGKDVELRCDPISGHTALYWYRQSLGQGLEFLIYFQGNSAPDKSGLPSDRFSAERTGGSVSTLTIQRTQQEDSAVYLCASSLASSGSYNEQFFGPGTRLTVL.

This rearrangement joins TRBV5-4 to TRBJ1-1; 10 bases fit TRBD1. Germline CDR1 SGHNT, CDR2 YYREEE (reference sequence). The V and J ends lost 4 bases and 6 bases, in that order; junction bases with no gene match: 12. The CDR3 totals 16 residues. The CDR3 DNA reads TGTGCCAGCAGCCCGCAGACAGGGGGCTTCGTCGCTGAAGCTTTCTTT. This codes for CASSPQTGGFVAEAFF. Supplemented by reference TRBV5-4 and TRBJ1-1, the full variable domain reads ETGVTQSPTHLIKTRGQQVTLRCSSQSGHNTVSWYQQALGQGPQFIFQYYREEENGRGNFPPRFSGLQFPNYSSELNVNALELDDSALYLCASSPQTGGFVAEAFFGQGTRLTVV.

This clonotype was seen a handful of times. The V call is TRBV27, the J call TRBJ2-1; TRBD2 aligns across 14 bases. The CDR3 is 17 amino acids. CDR1 MNHEY and CDR2 SMNVEV come from the germline V gene (reference sequence). J gave up 7 bases and V 2 bases, and 7 bases lay outside the gene matches. CDR3 residues: CASSLPPGLAGDNEQFF. The DNA of the CDR3 is TGTGCCAGCAGTTTACCGCCGGGACTAGCGGGGGATAATGAGCAGTTCTTC.

For this clonotype: A much larger clone is a single base away; this may be a read error. The chain combines TRBV7-2 with TRBJ2-5; the match to TRBD2 covers 11 bases. This CDR3 contains 16 residues. V was clipped by 5 bases and J by 5 bases; unmatched bases: 10. CDR1 is SGHTA, CDR2 FQGNSA, per germline. CDR3 DNA: TGTGCCAGCAGCCCGGGACTAGCGGAGGGGCCCGAGACCCAGTACTTC. It is translated as CASSPGLAEGPETQYF.

This clonotype was found many times. The chain has TRBV5-1 and TRBJ2-7, with TRBD1 matching over 8 bases. This CDR3 spans 15 amino acids. The V gene's germline CDR1 is SGHRS and CDR2 YFSETQ. V gave up 7 bases and J gave up 5 bases; unmatched junction bases: 14. CDR3 region: CASQVEGDRTDEQYF. DNA for the CDR3: TGCGCCAGCCAGGTCGAGGGGGACAGGACCGACGAGCAGTACTTC.

The sample holds many counts of this clonotype. At one end the junction does not follow the germline gene, possibly because of a read error. The chain has TRBV5-1 and TRBJ1-1; tentatively, D is TRBD1 (5 bases). The CDR3 sequence is 12 residues long. Germline V lookup: CDR1 SGHRS, CDR2 YFSETQ. The CDR3 bases are TGTGCCAGCAGTTTGACAGACACTGAAGCTTTCTTT. Its protein is CASSLTDTEAFF.

Concerning this clonotype: A read error may explain this, as a much larger clone is one base away. This chain joins TRBV7-2 and TRBJ2-1; TRBD2 matches at 8 bases. This CDR3 comprises 15 residues. J lost 2 bases, V lost 5 bases, and 5 bases had no gene match. Germline V lookup: CDR1 SGHTA, CDR2 FQGNSA. CDR3 nucleotide sequence: TGTGCCAGCAGCCCCGAGACTAGCGCCTACAATGAGCAGTTCTTC. This codes for CASSPETSAYNEQFF.

The rearrangement links TRBV10-3 to TRBJ1-1; D is uncertain. CDR1 ENHRY and CDR2 SYGVKD come from the germline V gene. CDR3 length equals 14 residues. With 4 bases removed from V and 1 base from J, the gap between germline ends came to 10 bases. In nucleotides, the CDR3 is TGTGCCATCAGTGGGGTAGTGAAGAACACTGAAGCTTTCTTT. This gives the protein CAISGVVKNTEAFF.